Listed below are T cell receptor beta chains from one sample, sequenced in a study of T cell changes during pregnancy in multiple sclerosis. Sequencing was performed with immunoSEQ multiplex PCR; in TCRdb, only in-frame clones are kept and a portion is missing. There are under 50,000 clones in the sample; 80% to 95% occur only once, and roughly 0.7% lies in the top ten. The sample in question was CD4+ T cells from peripheral blood mononuclear cells, obtained in the first trimester of pregnancy. The receptors stem from a female donor with multiple sclerosis, enrolled in a pregnancy study. Each CDR3 is given with its conserved first and last residue. The D gene is left open where the match is weak.

TRBD2 | TRBJ2-7 | TRBV6-1 | CASSEAPGGYEQYF
- | TRBJ2-2 | TRBV15 | CATSRDQNPGELFF
TRBD1 | TRBJ1-6 | TRBV9 | CASSPTRGRSPLHF
TRBD2 | TRBJ2-3 | TRBV15 | CATSRELAGATDTQYF
TRBD2 | TRBJ2-1 | TRBV5-1 | CASSLALAGGYNEQFF
TRBD1 | TRBJ1-2 | TRBV5-6 | CASSLPGQGAYGYTF
- | TRBJ2-7 | TRBV7-2 | CASRQASSYEQYF
- | TRBJ1-5 | TRBV28 | CASSRRQPQHF
- | TRBJ2-7 | TRBV6-5 | CASRRQGYGEQYF
- | TRBJ1-2 | TRBV28 | CASSLPRENYGYTF
- | TRBJ2-7 | TRBV7-2 | CASSLVWLNEQYF
TRBD2 | TRBJ2-5 | TRBV5-1 | CASSPTGTKETQYF
TRBD2 | TRBJ2-1 | TRBV6-1 | CASSEHTSGRGPYNEQFF
- | TRBJ1-4 | TRBV28 | CASSRGGAQEKLFF
TRBD1 | TRBJ2-2 | TRBV5-4 | CASSSRGQTGELFF
TRBD2 | TRBJ2-2 | TRBV19 | CASRRVAAGGGTGELFF
- | TRBJ2-7 | TRBV30 | CAWRPLTGESYEQYF
TRBD2 | TRBJ2-7 | TRBV7-2 | CASSLEASGSYEQYF
- | TRBJ2-7 | TRBV7-6 | CASSLRGGSSYEQYF
TRBD2 | TRBJ2-7 | TRBV19 | CASSRASGSYEQYF
- | TRBJ2-7 | TRBV19 | CASSPRQGSGSYEQYF
TRBD2 | TRBJ2-2 | TRBV14 | CASRLTSGRLDTGELFF
- | TRBJ1-5 | TRBV27 | CASSFSGQNQPQHF
TRBD1 | TRBJ2-5 | TRBV5-1 | CASSQTGRVGKETQYF
- | TRBJ2-7 | TRBV27 | CASSWRDSSYEQYF
- | TRBJ1-2 | TRBV28 | CASSPGIPNYGYTF
TRBD2 | TRBJ2-5 | TRBV4-2 | CASSRGGTSGSQETQYF
TRBD1 | TRBJ2-7 | TRBV7-3 | CASSTAGTGPYEQYF
TRBD2 | TRBJ2-6 | TRBV7-2 | CASSLTGGALSGANVLTF
TRBD1 | TRBJ1-5 | TRBV19 | CASKQGAFNQPQHF
- | TRBJ2-7 | TRBV21-1 | CASSKPRDRSSYEQYF
TRBD1 | TRBJ2-5 | TRBV5-1 | CASSLAAGQGSQTQYF
- | TRBJ2-7 | TRBV20-1 | CSAREGYEQYF
TRBD2 | TRBJ2-1 | TRBV7-3 | CASSLSGVWGLAGGSWGEQFF
- | TRBJ1-3 | TRBV2 | CASSPRSGNTIYF
TRBD2 | TRBJ2-1 | TRBV19 | CASSILGLAGGLYNEQFF
TRBD2 | TRBJ2-2 | TRBV14 | CASSQLAGLNTGELFF
TRBD1 | TRBJ2-2 | TRBV2 | CASRVDRVQAGELFF
TRBD1 | TRBJ1-5 | TRBV6-6 | CASSSQGTGNQPQHF
- | TRBJ1-5 | TRBV19 | CASSIGGQANQPQHF
TRBD2 | TRBJ2-5 | TRBV6-1 | CASTVRTSGSETQYF
- | TRBJ2-3 | TRBV2 | CASSEQMRGTDTQYF
- | TRBJ2-6 | TRBV21-1 | CASRKLTGAGANVLTF
- | TRBJ1-1 | TRBV9 | CASSPPSRGTEAFF
TRBD1 | TRBJ2-7 | TRBV5-1 | CASSLGQGVLTYEQYF
TRBD2 | TRBJ2-1 | TRBV15 | CATRELAGSYNEQFF
- | TRBJ2-7 | TRBV5-1 | CASSSRTGYEQYF
TRBD1 | TRBJ2-7 | TRBV2 | CASRMGQGIGTDTYEQYF
TRBD2 | TRBJ2-3 | TRBV5-8 | CASSLASGRDTQYF
TRBD2 | TRBJ2-1 | TRBV5-1 | CASRSGLAGVASYNEQFF
- | TRBJ2-7 | TRBV6-6 | CASSHPSLVGEQYF
TRBD2 | TRBJ2-1 | TRBV19 | CASRGDSGSPDSYNEQFF
- | TRBJ1-6 | TRBV15 | CATSREGGGNSPLHF